The 18 T cell receptor beta chains given below trace back to one sample, sequenced in a study of shared T cell receptors in the human thymus. Sequencing used immunoSEQ multiplex PCR; TCRdb keeps in-frame clones, though not all of them. The sample holds approximately 730,000 clones, approximately 85% seen once. The same sample was also studied in work on human thymus T cells.

The source material was thymocytes. The receptors were gathered from a girl in the first two years of life with a congenital heart defect.

Note on this clone: The same CDR3 can be traced to other DNA sequences in this sample. The chain couples TRBV29-1 to TRBJ1-1; D gene unclear. Germline values: CDR1 SQVTM, CDR2 ANQGSEA. Deletions cut 7 bases from V and 4 bases from J, with 10 bases between. CDR3 size: 11 residues. The CDR3 nucleotides read TGCAGCGGCCATCGGGGCACTGAAGCTTTCTTT. Protein: CSGHRGTEAFF.

The chain is built from TRBV11-2 and TRBJ2-3; 11 bases fit TRBD1. CDR3 size: 16 residues. Germline V gene data show CDR1 as SGHAT and CDR2 as FQNNGV. With V trimmed by 5 bases and J by 0 bases, 4 bases remained unmatched. The chain's CDR3 is CASSTGQGASTDTQYF. In nucleotides, the CDR3 is TGTGCCAGCAGCACAGGACAGGGGGCAAGCACAGATACGCAGTATTTT.

In its sample, this clone was seen once. V and J are TRBV20-1 and TRBJ2-7; no firm D call. The CDR3 contains 10 residues. The V gene's germline CDR1 is DFQATT and CDR2 SNEGSKA (reference sequence). Trimming stripped 7 bases from V and 2 bases from J, with 6 bases between. The CDR3 loop is CSVQTYEQYF. The CDR3 DNA follows: TGCAGTGTCCAAACCTACGAGCAGTACTTC.

The gene calls are TRBV30 and TRBJ1-1, with D perhaps TRBD1 (5 bases). The CDR3 loop spans 16 amino acids. Germline V lookup: CDR1 GTSNPN, CDR2 SVGIG (reference sequence). The V gene lost 0 bases and the J gene lost 0 bases, with 14 bases spanning the gap. The CDR3, as DNA: TGTGCCTGGAGTGTACAGTTGGGGCAGTTGAACACTGAAGCTTTCTTT. Its translation: CAWSVQLGQLNTEAFF.

This clone occurred once. This chain connects TRBV28 to TRBJ1-4, with 7 bases fitting TRBD1. This CDR3 spans 17 amino acids. Germline V lookup: CDR1 MDHEN, CDR2 SYDVKM. V was pared by 3 bases and J by 9 bases, with 16 bases of the junction left unmatched. CDR3 DNA sequence: TGTGCCAGCAGTTTTCCCTACAGGGACAGTAGGATTCAAAAACTGTTTTTT. Translating gives CASSFPYRDSRIQKLFF.

The chain uses TRBV7-9 and TRBJ2-1; D possibly corresponds to TRBD2 (5 bases). This CDR3 is 17 amino acids long. Germline V gene sequence: CDR1 SEHNR, CDR2 FQNEAQ (reference sequence). The ends were cut back, 3 bases at V and 0 bases at J, with 15 bases in the middle. The chain's CDR3 is CASSLVAVGSSYNEQFF. The CDR3 DNA follows: TGTGCCAGCAGCTTGGTGGCAGTGGGGAGCTCCTACAATGAGCAGTTCTTC.

This chain joins TRBV19 and TRBJ2-2, with 10 bases lining up with TRBD2. V gave up 0 bases and J gave up 7 bases; unmatched junction bases: 11. This CDR3 comprises 18 residues. Per germline, CDR1 LNHDA and CDR2 SQIVND (reference sequence). The CDR3 region has the DNA TGTGCCAGTAGTATAGATCGCCAAGCGGGGGGGCCTAACGGGGAGCTGTTTTTT. Translated, it gives CASSIDRQAGGPNGELFF.

This chain joins TRBV5-6 and TRBJ1-5, with 8 bases aligning to TRBD1. The germline CDR1 and CDR2 sequences are SGHDT and YYEEEE. The CDR3 is made up of 18 amino acids. J lost 3 bases, V lost 0 bases, and 11 bases had no gene match. This CDR3 is CASSLGGQDQLYNQPQHF. The CDR3 coding sequence is TGTGCCAGCAGCTTGGGGGGACAGGACCAACTTTACAATCAGCCCCAGCATTTT.

CDR3 nucleotides: TGTGCCAGCAGCGAACCCGGGACAGGGATCATCAGTAATGAAAAACTGTTTTTT. Translating gives CASSEPGTGIISNEKLFF. J is TRBJ1-4 and V is TRBV21-1; TRBD1, as called in the table, went unchecked against the DNA. TRBV21-1 is annotated as a pseudogene. This CDR3 region has 18 residues.

In this sample, this clone turned up once. This chain joins TRBV6-1 and TRBJ1-4; TRBD1 matches 9 bases. J gave up 9 bases and V 4 bases, and 15 bases lay outside the gene matches. The CDR3 extends over 17 amino acids. Germline values: CDR1 MNHNS, CDR2 SASEGT. The CDR3 DNA sequence: TGTGCCAGCAGTGCTACTCACAGGACAGGGGCAACGAAAAAACTGTTTTTT. Translating gives CASSATHRTGATKKLFF.

V gene TRBV7-2 combines with J gene TRBJ2-2; 8 nucleotides align to TRBD1. V lost 4 bases, J lost 5 bases, and 9 bases stayed unmatched. CDR3 length equals 16 residues. Germline lookup yields CDR1 SGHTA and CDR2 FQGNSA. CDR3 in amino acids: CASSWTGSLETGELFF. The CDR3 bases are TGTGCCAGCAGCTGGACAGGGTCCTTGGAGACCGGGGAGCTGTTTTTT. Drawing the rest from reference TRBV7-2 and TRBJ2-2, the complete variable domain is GAGVSQSPSNKVTEKGKDVELRCDPISGHTALYWYRQSLGQGLEFLIYFQGNSAPDKSGLPSDRFSAERTGGSVSTLTIQRTQQEDSAVYLCASSWTGSLETGELFFGEGSRLTVL.

This chain uses TRBV4-3 with TRBJ1-6; TRBD1 matches 10 bases. With 0 bases clipped from V and 9 bases from J, the junction kept 11 bases outside the gene matches. The CDR3 totals 18 residues. Germline V gene lookup returns CDR1 LGHNA and CDR2 YSLEER. The CDR3 spells CASSQDRSRGTGVSPLHF. CDR3 DNA: TGCGCCAGCAGCCAAGATAGGTCGCGAGGGACAGGGGTTTCACCCCTCCACTTT.

The V gene is TRBV15, the J gene TRBJ1-4, with D perhaps TRBD1 (5 bases). V shed 2 bases and J shed 0 bases, with 7 bases lying between them. Per the germline V gene, CDR1 is LNHNV and CDR2 is YYDKDF (reference sequence). This CDR3 spans 15 amino acids. CDR3 region: CATSRQGATNEKLFF. CDR3 DNA sequence: TGTGCCACCAGCAGACAAGGGGCAACTAATGAAAAACTGTTTTTT.

V usage is TRBV19 and J usage is TRBJ2-2, with 7 bases that match TRBD1. Germline CDR1 and CDR2: LNHDA and SQIVND (reference sequence). The CDR3 has 15 residues. V was pared by 3 bases and J by 7 bases, with 8 bases of the junction left unmatched. This CDR3 is CASSIATGEIGELFF. The CDR3 DNA sequence: TGTGCCAGTAGTATTGCTACAGGGGAGATCGGGGAGCTGTTTTTT.

The chain links TRBV5-6 to TRBJ1-6; TRBD1 matches at 8 bases. Germline CDR1 and CDR2: SGHDT and YYEEEE. With 1 base clipped from V and 7 bases from J, the junction kept 4 bases outside the gene matches. The CDR3 has 15 residues. CDR3 loop: CASSLKGQENSPLHF. The CDR3 coding sequence is TGTGCCAGCAGCTTGAAGGGACAGGAAAATTCACCCCTCCACTTT.

This chain uses TRBV5-1 with TRBJ2-2; 8 bases map to TRBD1. Trimming at V came to 4 bases and at J to 1 base, leaving 27 bases not matched to a gene. CDR3 length: 23 residues. The germline V gene has CDR1 SGHRS and CDR2 YFSETQ. CDR3 nucleotide sequence: TGCGCCAGCAGCCTTACGCGGACCCACCGGTGGACAGGGACCACCGAGAACACCGGGGAGCTGTTTTTT. As protein: CASSLTRTHRWTGTTENTGELFF.

The J gene is TRBJ1-2, the V gene TRBV7-9; a possible D gene is TRBD1 (5 bases). Germline V lookup: CDR1 SEHNR, CDR2 FQNEAQ (reference sequence). V was shortened by 5 bases and J by 7 bases, with 20 bases between the two germline ends. CDR3 length equals 15 residues. CDR3 bases: TGTGCCAGCAGCCCGATACGTTTGGCCGGGGGTGGCTACACCTTC. It yields the protein CASSPIRLAGGGYTF. The variable domain in full, completed from reference TRBV7-9 and TRBJ1-2, reads DTGVSQNPRHKITKRGQNVTFRCDPISEHNRLYWYRQTLGQGPEFLTYFQNEAQLEKSRLLSDRFSAERPKGSFSTLEIQRTEQGDSAMYLCASSPIRLAGGGYTFGSGTRLTVV.

This chain joins TRBV27 and TRBJ2-1, with 9 bases matching TRBD2. CDR1 MNHEY and CDR2 SMNVEV come from the germline V gene (reference sequence). V dropped 3 bases and J dropped 8; count of bases not matched to a gene: 8. This CDR3 has 15 residues. The CDR3 DNA is TGTGCCAGCAGTTTGAAAGCGGGGGGTCTCGATGAGCAGTTCTTC. Encoded protein: CASSLKAGGLDEQFF.